The rows below give T cell receptor beta chains drawn from one sample of a study of T cell repertoires in cytomegalovirus infection. In TCRdb, the reads were re-called with MiXCR into one record per CDR3 protein. The sample records some 440,000 distinct CDR3 sequences, 25% to 40% being singletons. The sample taken for sequencing was PBMCs. The source is a human donor in good health (CMV status not recorded). Some clones in this sample may be carry-over from other donors' samples. CDR3s include the opening cysteine and the closing phenylalanine or tryptophan. D genes are given only for firm matches. Only some rows state a clone size, as once, few, many or a class for expanded clones.

D,J,size,V,CDR3,DNA
TRBD2,TRBJ2-1,-,TRBV2,CASDPGFLSGGDTSSYNEQFF,TGTGCCAGCGATCCAGGGTTTCTTAGCGGGGGGGACACGTCCTCCTACAATGAGCAGTTCTTC
TRBD1,TRBJ1-5,-,TRBV7-2,CASSSQGVRLNQPQHF,TGTGCCAGCAGCTCCCAGGGGGTTCGTTTGAATCAGCCCCAGCATTTT
-,TRBJ2-7,few,TRBV5-1,CASWGDSYEQYF,TGCGCCAGTTGGGGGGACTCCTACGAGCAGTACTTC
TRBD1,TRBJ1-3,many,TRBV7-8,CASSLYEGASSSGNTIYF,TGTGCCAGCAGCTTATACGAGGGGGCCTCCAGCTCTGGAAACACCATATATTTT
-,TRBJ1-5,few,TRBV20-1,CSARKGERQPQHF,TGCAGTGCTAGGAAAGGGGAAAGGCAGCCCCAGCATTTT
-,TRBJ1-6,few,TRBV19,CASSIDGWGTSPLHF,TGTGCCAGTAGTATAGATGGATGGGGGACTTCACCCCTCCACTTT
-,TRBJ1-3,-,TRBV6-6,CARSPDSLSGNTIYF,TGTGCCAGAAGTCCCGACAGTCTCTCTGGAAACACCATATATTTT
-,TRBJ2-2,few,TRBV7-8,CASSLRINRGGTGELFF,TGTGCCAGCAGCTTAAGAATAAACAGGGGGGGCACCGGGGAGCTGTTTTTT
-,TRBJ2-1,-,TRBV20-1,CSSRRSATHEQFF,TGCAGTTCTAGGAGGTCTGCGACCCATGAGCAGTTCTTC
-,TRBJ2-5,-,TRBV11-3,CASSQGGLETQYF,TGTGCCAGCAGCCAGGGTGGGCTCGAGACCCAGTACTTC
TRBD2,TRBJ2-7,many,TRBV7-6,CASSPEGLAGPSEQYF,TGTGCCAGCAGCCCAGAGGGACTAGCAGGCCCCTCCGAGCAGTACTTC
-,TRBJ2-1,-,TRBV29-1,CSVEGGGGKTYNEQFF,TGCAGCGTTGAAGGAGGGGGAGGGAAGACCTACAATGAGCAGTTCTTC
TRBD1,TRBJ1-1,-,TRBV27,CASSLGQGARAFF,TGTGCCAGCAGTTTAGGACAGGGGGCGAGAGCTTTCTTT
-,TRBJ1-5,few,TRBV27,CASSRVGGGSNQPQHF,TGTGCCAGCAGTAGAGTGGGGGGTGGGAGCAATCAGCCCCAGCATTTT
-,TRBJ1-4,-,TRBV5-5,CASSLQHPNSRTKLFF,TGTGCCAGCAGCTTGCAACACCCCAACTCTAGAACAAAACTGTTTTTT
-,TRBJ1-4,few,TRBV2,CASSYSPPNEKLFF,TGTGCCAGCAGTTATTCCCCGCCCAATGAAAAACTGTTTTTT
-,TRBJ2-7,-,TRBV6-6,CASSYHLSSYEQYF,TGTGCCAGCAGTTACCACCTAAGCTCCTACGAGCAGTACTTC
-,TRBJ1-1,many,TRBV11-2,CASSIMGRRNTEAFF,TGTGCCAGCAGCATCATGGGTCGACGGAACACTGAAGCTTTCTTT
TRBD1,TRBJ1-2,-,TRBV29-1,CSAQQGGYGYTF,TGCAGCGCCCAACAGGGGGGCTATGGCTACACCTTC
-,TRBJ1-3,-,TRBV20-1,CSATDGPAGNTIYF,TGCAGTGCCACTGATGGCCCCGCCGGAAACACCATATATTTT
-,TRBJ1-3,many,TRBV7-6,CASSLSGAQGNTIYF,TGTGCCAGCAGCTTAAGTGGGGCACAAGGAAACACCATATATTTT
-,TRBJ2-3,-,TRBV20-1,CSAHKSSTDTQYF,TGCAGTGCTCACAAATCTAGCACAGATACGCAGTATTTT
-,TRBJ2-3,many,TRBV6-1,CASSLSDGTDTQYF,TGTGCCAGCAGTCTATCGGACGGGACGGATACGCAGTATTTT
-,TRBJ1-4,-,TRBV2,CASRGTPTNEKLFF,TGTGCCAGCAGGGGGACCCCCACTAATGAAAAACTGTTTTTT
TRBD1,TRBJ2-7,few,TRBV28,CASKTGSRVDEQYF,TGTGCCAGCAAGACAGGGTCCCGAGTGGACGAGCAGTACTTC
-,TRBJ2-7,few,TRBV18,CASSPLTRGSGSHEQYF,TGTGCCAGCTCACCCCTAACGCGGGGCTCGGGGTCCCACGAGCAGTACTTC